Each of the 27 T cell receptor beta chains below was sequenced from the same sample in a study of regulatory T cells in long-lasting Graves disease. The time point here: persistent/refractory GD, antithyroid drugs over 5 years with positive TRAb. PBMC RNA served as the TCR library source. Arm-PCR of CDR3 regions with iRepertoire HTBI primers generated TCR beta libraries. TCRdb fed the multiplex PCR reads into MiXCR, producing one record per CDR3 protein. The sample carries roughly 300,000 distinct CDR3 sequences, 20% to 25% recorded once. This sample comprised peripheral blood mononuclear cells (PBMCs), obtained when the disease was refractory, from a patient treated with antithyroid drugs. The receptors stem from a female donor with Graves disease.

This clonotype has a handful of counts. The genes are TRBV4-3 and TRBJ1-6; no reliable D call. V dropped 0 bases and J dropped 7 bases, with 10 bases sitting between them. Germline values: CDR1 LGHNA, CDR2 YSLEER. The CDR3 consists of 15 residues. The CDR3 here is CASSQDRGRNSPLHF. CDR3 DNA sequence: TGCGCCAGCAGCCAAGATCGAGGTCGGAATTCACCCCTCCACTTT.

In this sample, this clonotype turned up many times. This chain connects TRBV20-1 to TRBJ2-7, with D maybe TRBD1 (6 bases). This CDR3 has 13 amino acids. Germline V lookup: CDR1 DFQATT, CDR2 SNEGSKA (reference sequence). Deletions cut 4 bases from V and 7 bases from J, with 17 bases between. CDR3 bases: TGCAGTGCTACCGGGACACGGGCTGTGGAGCAGTACTTC. Residues: CSATGTRAVEQYF.

The count of this clonotype is one. The gene calls are TRBV28 and TRBJ2-7, with 10 bases that match TRBD2. The CDR3 covers 15 residues. V shed 3 bases and J 5 bases; nucleotides not matched to a gene: 7. Germline-derived CDR1 and CDR2 are MDHEN and SYDVKM. The CDR3 reads CASSFGTSAAHEQYF. In nucleotides, the CDR3 is TGTGCCAGCAGTTTCGGGACTAGCGCGGCCCACGAGCAGTACTTC.

CDR3 loop: CATSREGIAYEQYF. The CDR3 region has the DNA TGTGCCACCAGCAGAGAGGGGATTGCCTACGAGCAGTACTTC. The rearrangement links TRBV15 to TRBJ2-7; D remains unclear. Trimming shortened V by 0 bases and J by 2 bases, and 8 bases separated the two germline ends. The CDR3 covers 14 residues. Germline CDR1 LNHNV, CDR2 YYDKDF (reference sequence).

In its sample, this clonotype was seen a few times. This sequence joins TRBV5-1 and TRBJ2-7; a weak D match, TRBD2 (5 bases). The CDR3 contains 14 residues. The germline V and J ends were trimmed by 2 bases and 3 bases, with 12 bases remaining between them. Per the germline V gene, CDR1 is SGHRS and CDR2 is YFSETQ. CDR3 loop: CASSFSPGSYEQYF. As DNA, the CDR3 is TGCGCCAGCAGCTTCTCCCCGGGGAGCTACGAGCAGTACTTC. The variable domain in full, with the rest retrieved from reference TRBV5-1 and TRBJ2-7, is KAGVTQTPRYLIKTRGQQVTLSCSPISGHRSVSWYQQTPGQGLQFLFEYFSETQRNKGNFPGRFSGRQFSNSRSEMNVSTLELGDSALYLCASSFSPGSYEQYFGPGTRLTVT.

The chain recombines TRBV6-2 or TRBV6-3 with TRBJ2-7; D may be TRBD2 (6 bases). V was pared by 0 bases and J by 6 bases, with 21 bases between. Germline-derived CDR1 and CDR2 are MNHEY and SVGEGT. This CDR3 is 17 amino acids long. CDR3 sequence reads: CASSYSGTYKLVGEQYF. DNA of the CDR3: TGTGCCAGCAGTTACTCGGGGACTTACAAATTGGTCGGCGAGCAGTACTTC.

The rearrangement links TRBV27 to TRBJ2-7; TRBD1 matches 7 bases. The CDR3 covers 16 residues. Germline trimming cut 4 bases from V and 3 bases from J; bases unmatched to any gene: 12. Per the germline V gene, CDR1 is MNHEY and CDR2 is SMNVEV (reference sequence). This CDR3 is CASSSPLRQGLYEQYF. The CDR3, as DNA: TGTGCCAGCAGTTCCCCCCTTAGACAGGGTCTCTACGAGCAGTACTTC.

There are many counts of this clonotype. This sequence joins TRBV7-2 and TRBJ1-1; D remains unclear. V was cut by 1 base and J by 3 bases, with 9 bases left in between. Germline CDR1 reads SGHTA; CDR2 reads FQGNSA. This CDR3 has 14 amino acids. CDR3 nucleotides: TGTGCCAGCAGCTTAGTAACAGAGGACACTGAAGCTTTCTTT. It yields the protein CASSLVTEDTEAFF.

This clonotype was seen a few times. The chain has TRBV29-1 and TRBJ2-5; D unresolved. This CDR3 is built from 14 residues. The V gene's germline CDR1 is SQVTM and CDR2 ANQGSEA. V lost 1 base, J lost 4 bases, and 13 bases lay in between. As DNA, the CDR3 is TGCAGCGTTGAAGTGTTTAAGCCGGGAGAGACCCAGTACTTC. Amino acid sequence: CSVEVFKPGETQYF.

This clonotype came up a few times. The rearrangement uses TRBV6-1 and TRBJ1-3; D not certain. V lost 2 bases and J 4 bases, leaving 9 bases between the germline ends. CDR1 is MNHNS and CDR2 is SASEGT in the germline V gene. The CDR3 has 14 residues. CDR3 protein: CASSEQPGGNTIYF. CDR3 nucleotides: TGTGCCAGCAGTGAACAACCTGGGGGAAACACCATATATTTT.

This clonotype showed up just a few times. The chain combines TRBV6-1 with TRBJ2-7; D is perhaps TRBD2 (5 bases). V was clipped by 5 bases and J by 6 bases, with 17 bases between them. The CDR3 is made up of 14 amino acids. From germline, CDR1 is MNHNS and CDR2 SASEGT. The CDR3 sequence: CASSSPGLGIEQYF. CDR3 in DNA: TGTGCCAGCAGTTCCCCTGGACTTGGCATCGAGCAGTACTTC.

This clonotype was detected ten times or more. J is TRBJ2-7 and V is TRBV20-1; 11 nucleotides line up with TRBD2. The CDR3 is 15 residues long. V was pared by 3 bases and J by 6 bases, with 10 bases of the junction left unmatched. Germline CDR1 DFQATT, CDR2 SNEGSKA (reference sequence). The CDR3 protein is CSASSGRAGSSEQYF. The CDR3 DNA reads as TGCAGTGCTAGTAGCGGGAGGGCCGGGTCGTCCGAGCAGTACTTC.

This clonotype was counted only a few times. The rearrangement uses TRBV5-5 and TRBJ1-1; no clear D. Trimming stripped 4 bases from V and 12 bases from J, with 13 bases between. Germline CDR1 reads SGHKS; CDR2 reads YYEKEE (reference sequence). The CDR3 runs to 11 residues. The DNA for the CDR3 is TGTGCCAGCAGCCTGGCCGGACGGACTTTCTTT. Residues: CASSLAGRTFF.

In its sample, this clonotype was seen a few times. This sequence joins TRBV20-1 and TRBJ2-4, with D perhaps assigned TRBD1 or TRBD2 (5 bases each). Germline V gene data show CDR1 as DFQATT and CDR2 as SNEGSKA (reference sequence). V gave up 0 bases and J gave up 0 bases, with 12 bases separating them. The CDR3 is 16 residues long. For the CDR3, the DNA is TGCAGTGCTAGAGATCGGGACGACCGAGCCAAAAACATTCAGTACTTC. Translation gives CSARDRDDRAKNIQYF.

Only one count was recorded for this clonotype. The gene calls are TRBV25-1 and TRBJ1-1, with 9 bases aligning to TRBD1. CDR1 MGHDK and CDR2 SYGVNS come from the germline V gene. The CDR3 length is 14 residues. Trimming cost V 5 bases and J 4 bases; bases outside gene matches: 5. CDR3 bases: TGTGCCAGCAGTCGGACAGGGGTGGGCACTGAAGCTTTCTTT. Translated: CASSRTGVGTEAFF.

This clonotype was counted between two and nine times. The chain has TRBV6-2 or TRBV6-3 and TRBJ2-7, with D perhaps matching TRBD1 (5 bases). The length of the CDR3 is 14 residues. V gave up 6 bases and J gave up 2 bases, with 14 bases separating them. CDR1 and CDR2 (germline): MNHEY, SVGEGT. The CDR3 nucleotides read TGTGCCAGCAGGCCAGGGCGTGGGCCCTACGAGCAGTACTTC. This sequence encodes CASRPGRGPYEQYF.

This clonotype was detected a few times. The chain is built from TRBV30 and TRBJ1-2; D not certain. The CDR3 runs to 13 residues. Trimming removed 0 bases from V and 6 bases from J, with 11 bases in between. Germline V gene lookup returns CDR1 GTSNPN and CDR2 SVGIG (reference sequence). The CDR3 is CAWSVLGSNGYTF. In nucleotides, the CDR3 is TGTGCCTGGAGTGTACTGGGTTCGAATGGCTACACCTTC.

The CDR3 is CASSHQGDPSYEQYF. CDR3 DNA: TGCGCCAGCAGCCATCAGGGGGACCCCTCCTACGAGCAGTACTTC. V gene TRBV4-3 combines with J gene TRBJ2-7; TRBD1 matches 7 bases. This CDR3 contains 15 residues. Germline CDR1 reads LGHNA; CDR2 reads YSLEER. J gave up 0 bases and V 3 bases, and 5 bases lay outside the gene matches.

In the case of this clonotype: A much larger clone differs by one base, so this may be a read error. The rearrangement uses TRBV6-2 or TRBV6-3 and TRBJ1-5; D unresolved. The CDR3 covers 13 residues. The germline CDR1 and CDR2 sequences are MNHEY and SVGEGT. The CDR3 loop is CASRETGNQLQHF. In nucleotides, the CDR3 is TGTGCCAGCAGAGAAACTGGCAATCAGCTCCAGCATTTT.

The chain uses TRBV20-1 and TRBJ2-5, with 10 bases matching TRBD1. This CDR3 contains 16 residues. In germline, CDR1 is DFQATT, CDR2 SNEGSKA (reference sequence). V shed 1 base, J shed 5 bases, and the junction held 10 bases outside the gene matches. In DNA form, the CDR3 reads TGCAGTGCTAGAGTTAATGACAGGGGGCTACGGGAGACCCAGTACTTC. The encoded protein is CSARVNDRGLRETQYF.

This clonotype came up many times. The chain recombines TRBV19 with TRBJ1-4; D gene ambiguous. With 3 bases removed from V and 8 bases from J, the gap between germline ends came to 13 bases. CDR1 is LNHDA, CDR2 SQIVND, per germline (reference sequence). CDR3 length: 14 amino acids. CDR3 protein: CASSIGLRAEKLFF. As DNA, the CDR3 is TGTGCCAGTAGTATCGGGCTACGAGCCGAAAAACTGTTTTTT.

This clonotype was counted between two and nine times. The rearrangement joins TRBV20-1 to TRBJ2-7, with D possibly TRBD1 on 6 matching bases. The CDR3 runs 14 residues. V lost 5 bases, J lost 7 bases, and 21 bases lay in between. The germline V gene encodes CDR1 DFQATT and CDR2 SNEGSKA (reference sequence). The CDR3 sequence: CSAVVPEPQGEQYF. CDR3 nucleotides: TGCAGTGCTGTAGTACCGGAACCCCAGGGGGAGCAGTACTTC.

This clonotype has a handful of counts. This chain links TRBV29-1 with TRBJ2-7; 8 nucleotides align to TRBD1. The CDR3 totals 13 residues. CDR1 SQVTM and CDR2 ANQGSEA come from the germline V gene. Trimming took 4 bases from V and 0 from J; bases not matched to a gene: 2. CDR3 in DNA: TGCAGCGTTGCGACAGGGGACTCCTACGAGCAGTACTTC. Protein sequence: CSVATGDSYEQYF.

This clonotype was seen at least ten times. The chain recombines TRBV7-2 with TRBJ2-5; D may correspond to TRBD1 or TRBD2 (5 bases each). V lost 4 bases and J lost 4, with 19 bases in between. Per the germline V gene, CDR1 is SGHTA and CDR2 is FQGNSA. The CDR3 is 16 amino acids. This CDR3 reads CASSSNLLGDPETQYF. In DNA, the CDR3 is TGTGCCAGCAGCTCGAACCTACTAGGGGACCCAGAGACCCAGTACTTC. Full variable domain (remainder filled in from reference TRBV7-2 and TRBJ2-5): GAGVSQSPSNKVTEKGKDVELRCDPISGHTALYWYRQSLGQGLEFLIYFQGNSAPDKSGLPSDRFSAERTGGSVSTLTIQRTQQEDSAVYLCASSSNLLGDPETQYFGPGTRLLVL.

This clonotype has ten or more counts. This rearrangement joins TRBV10-3 to TRBJ1-2; no firm D call. From germline, CDR1 is ENHRY and CDR2 SYGVKD. The V and J ends lost 3 bases and 8 bases respectively, with 10 bases between them. There are 12 residues in the CDR3. This chain's CDR3 is CAISDGMRGYTF. In nucleotides, the CDR3 is TGTGCCATCAGTGATGGGATGAGGGGCTACACCTTC.

In its sample, this clonotype was seen many times. The chain uses TRBV18 and TRBJ1-6, with 7 positions matching TRBD1. V trimming: 4 bases; J trimming: 9 bases; junction bases outside the gene matches: 12. The CDR3 spans 16 residues. Germline V lookup: CDR1 KGHSH, CDR2 LQKENI. CDR3: CASSRDSTGTSSPLHF. CDR3 sequence (DNA): TGTGCCAGCTCACGGGATTCGACAGGGACCTCTTCACCCCTCCACTTT.

The chain carries TRBV6-2 or TRBV6-3 and TRBJ2-6; no firm D call. Germline-derived CDR1 and CDR2 are MNHEY and SVGEGT. The CDR3 runs 16 residues. V shed 4 bases and J shed 0 bases, with 10 bases lying between them. The CDR3 bases are TGTGCCAGCAGTTTTGGCCTCGACTCTGGGGCCAACGTCCTGACTTTC. Translating gives CASSFGLDSGANVLTF.